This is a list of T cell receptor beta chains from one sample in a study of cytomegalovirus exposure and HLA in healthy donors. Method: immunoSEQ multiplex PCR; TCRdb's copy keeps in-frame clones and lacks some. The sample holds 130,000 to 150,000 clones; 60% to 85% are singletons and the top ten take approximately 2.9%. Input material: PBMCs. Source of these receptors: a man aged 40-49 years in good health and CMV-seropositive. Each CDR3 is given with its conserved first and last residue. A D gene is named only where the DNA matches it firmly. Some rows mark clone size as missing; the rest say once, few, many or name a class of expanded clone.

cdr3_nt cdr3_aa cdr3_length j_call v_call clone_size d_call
TGTGCCAGCAGTAAAAGCGGGACAGGTATTCTCTATGGCTACACCTTC CASSKSGTGILYGYTF 16 TRBJ1-2 TRBV27 - TRBD1
TGTGCCAGCAGTTCGGGACAGCTGATGGAAGCTTTCTTT CASSSGQLMEAFF 13 TRBJ1-1 TRBV28 - TRBD1
TGTGCCAGCAGCCTTAGCGGGAGGGCCGTCCACAATGAGCAGTTCTTC CASSLSGRAVHNEQFF 16 TRBJ2-1 TRBV7-2 few TRBD2
TGTGCCAGCAGAAGACAGGGGGGATACGAGCAGTACTTC CASRRQGGYEQYF 13 TRBJ2-7 TRBV6-1 - TRBD1
TGTGCCAGCAGAGTCAGGGGGAGAGGTAACTATGGCTACACCTTC CASRVRGRGNYGYTF 15 TRBJ1-2 TRBV6-5 - TRBD1
TGTGCCAGCAGCCGGGGACAGGGGAATGAAAAACTGTTTTTT CASSRGQGNEKLFF 14 TRBJ1-4 TRBV7-8 few TRBD1
TGTGCCAGCTCCCTCACGGGGGGACTAGCGGGAAGCGGGCTCGAGCAGTACTTC CASSLTGGLAGSGLEQYF 18 TRBJ2-7 TRBV6-7 - TRBD2
TGTGCCAGCTCCCCTGGGACAGGGGGACGGGGGGTTGGATCCTACGAGCAGTACTTC CASSPGTGGRGVGSYEQYF 19 TRBJ2-7 TRBV18 few TRBD1
TGTGCCAGCAATTGGGGAGGGGTGACTAATGAAAAACTGTTTTTT CASNWGGVTNEKLFF 15 TRBJ1-4 TRBV7-2 - -
TGCAGCGCTAAAAGCGGGAGGTCCACCGGGGAGCTGTTTTTT CSAKSGRSTGELFF 14 TRBJ2-2 TRBV29-1 - TRBD2
TGTGCCAGCAGCCCCCATATCCAGGGAGGCTCCTACAATGAGCAGTTCTTC CASSPHIQGGSYNEQFF 17 TRBJ2-1 TRBV7-2 - -
TGTGCCAGCAGCCCACCTGGGAGGAACTATGGCTACACCTTC CASSPPGRNYGYTF 14 TRBJ1-2 TRBV6-6 few -
TGCGCCAGCAGCCAATCGGGACTAGCGGGTTACAATGAGCAGTTCTTC CASSQSGLAGYNEQFF 16 TRBJ2-1 TRBV4-3 - TRBD2
TGTGCCAGTAGTAACAACCGACTAGCGGGAGACAAAAACATTCAGTACTTC CASSNNRLAGDKNIQYF 17 TRBJ2-4 TRBV19 few TRBD2
TGTGCCAGCAGCCCTATAAAAACCGGGACTAACAATGAGCAGTTCTTC CASSPIKTGTNNEQFF 16 TRBJ2-1 TRBV7-9 - TRBD2
TGTGCCAGCAGTTACGGGGGCGGGGGTTGGGGCTACACCTTC CASSYGGGGWGYTF 14 TRBJ1-2 TRBV6-5 - -
TGTGCCAGCTCATCAAACAGGGGGCAAGCGGAAAAACTGTTTTTT CASSSNRGQAEKLFF 15 TRBJ1-4 TRBV18 - TRBD1
TGCGCCAGCAGCTTTAGGGGGGAGGGCACTGAAGCTTTCTTT CASSFRGEGTEAFF 14 TRBJ1-1 TRBV5-1 - -
TGTGCCAGCAGCTTAGGTGGGCTAGCGGGAGAGGTCTACGAGCAGTACTTC CASSLGGLAGEVYEQYF 17 TRBJ2-7 TRBV7-2 - TRBD2
TGTGCCAGCGGCAGCTCTGGAAACACCATATATTTT CASGSSGNTIYF 12 TRBJ1-3 TRBV10-3 - -
TGTTCCAGCAGCTCTATAGTCAACACCGGGGAGCTGTTTTTT CSSSSIVNTGELFF 14 TRBJ2-2 TRBV7-9 once -
TGTGCCAGCAGCGCAGGCGGGGTGAACACTGAAGCTTTCTTT CASSAGGVNTEAFF 14 TRBJ1-1 TRBV11-3 - -
TGTGCCAGCAGCCAAGATCCAGCGGGGTCGTCCTACAATGAGCAGTTCTTC CASSQDPAGSSYNEQFF 17 TRBJ2-1 TRBV4-2 - TRBD2
TGTGCCAGCTCAGCGGACAGGGTGATAGATGGCTACACCTTC CASSADRVIDGYTF 14 TRBJ1-2 TRBV18 - TRBD1